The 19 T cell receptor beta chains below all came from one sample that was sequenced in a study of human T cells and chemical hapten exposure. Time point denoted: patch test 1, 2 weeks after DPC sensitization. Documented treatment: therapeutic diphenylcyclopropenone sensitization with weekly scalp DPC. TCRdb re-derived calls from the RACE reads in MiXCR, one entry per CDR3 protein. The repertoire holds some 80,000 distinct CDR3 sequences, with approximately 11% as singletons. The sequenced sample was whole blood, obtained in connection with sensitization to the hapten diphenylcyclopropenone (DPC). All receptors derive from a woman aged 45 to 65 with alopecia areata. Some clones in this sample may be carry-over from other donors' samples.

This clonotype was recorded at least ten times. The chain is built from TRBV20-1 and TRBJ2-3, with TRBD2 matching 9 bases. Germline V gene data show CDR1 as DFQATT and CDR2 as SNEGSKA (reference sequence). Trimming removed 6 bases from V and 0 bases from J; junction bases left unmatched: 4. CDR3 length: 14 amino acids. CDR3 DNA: TGCAGTGCAGACCTAGCGGGGAGCACAGATACGCAGTATTTT. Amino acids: CSADLAGSTDTQYF.

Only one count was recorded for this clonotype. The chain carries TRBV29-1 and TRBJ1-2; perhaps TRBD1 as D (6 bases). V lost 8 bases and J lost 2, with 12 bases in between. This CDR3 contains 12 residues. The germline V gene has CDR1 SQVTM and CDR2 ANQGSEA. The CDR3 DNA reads TGCAGCTTACAGGGAACAAACTATGGCTACACCTTC. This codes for CSLQGTNYGYTF.

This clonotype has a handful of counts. CDR3 sequence: CASSSSLHAGQRETQYF. In DNA, the CDR3 is TGTGCCAGCAGTTCTTCTCTTCACGCGGGGCAGCGAGAGACCCAGTACTTC. This chain joins TRBV28 and TRBJ2-5; D may be TRBD2 (6 bases). This CDR3 region has 17 residues. Trimming took off 4 bases at V and 4 bases at J, with 22 bases between the two ends. CDR1 is MDHEN, CDR2 SYDVKM, per germline.

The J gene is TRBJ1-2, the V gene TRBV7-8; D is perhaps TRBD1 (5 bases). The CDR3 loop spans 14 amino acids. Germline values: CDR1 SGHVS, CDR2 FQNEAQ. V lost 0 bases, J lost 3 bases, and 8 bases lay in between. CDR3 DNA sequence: TGTGCCAGCAGCTTAGCTCAGGGCTACTATGGCTACACCTTC. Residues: CASSLAQGYYGYTF.

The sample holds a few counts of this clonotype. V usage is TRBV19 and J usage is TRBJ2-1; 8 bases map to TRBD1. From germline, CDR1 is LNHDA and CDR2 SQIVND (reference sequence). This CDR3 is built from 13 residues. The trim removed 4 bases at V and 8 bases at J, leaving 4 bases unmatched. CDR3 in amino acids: CASSRTTGDEQFF. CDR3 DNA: TGTGCCAGTAGTAGGACGACAGGGGATGAGCAGTTCTTC.

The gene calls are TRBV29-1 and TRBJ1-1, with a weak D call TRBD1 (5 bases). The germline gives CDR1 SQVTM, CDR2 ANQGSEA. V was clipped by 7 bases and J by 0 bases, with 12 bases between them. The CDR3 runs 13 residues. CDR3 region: CSGGKQMNTEAFF. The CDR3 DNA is TGCAGCGGGGGGAAACAAATGAACACTGAAGCTTTCTTT. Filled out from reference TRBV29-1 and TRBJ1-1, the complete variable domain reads SAVISQKPSRDICQRGTSLTIQCQVDSQVTMMFWYRQQPGQSLTLIATANQGSEATYESGFVIDKFPISRPNLTFSTLTVSNMSPEDSSIYLCSGGKQMNTEAFFGQGTRLTVV.

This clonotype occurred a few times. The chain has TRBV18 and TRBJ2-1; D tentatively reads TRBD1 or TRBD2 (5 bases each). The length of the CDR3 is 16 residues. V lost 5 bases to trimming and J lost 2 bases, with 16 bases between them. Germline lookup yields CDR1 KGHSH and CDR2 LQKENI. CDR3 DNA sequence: TGTGCCAGCTCAGATAGCTCGGGACGGACCTACAATGAGCAGTTCTTC. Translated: CASSDSSGRTYNEQFF.

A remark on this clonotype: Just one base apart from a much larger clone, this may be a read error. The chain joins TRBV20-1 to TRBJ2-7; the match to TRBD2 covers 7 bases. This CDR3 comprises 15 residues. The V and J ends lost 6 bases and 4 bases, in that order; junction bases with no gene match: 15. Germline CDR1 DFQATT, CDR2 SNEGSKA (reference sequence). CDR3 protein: CSASPVGLVGYEQYF. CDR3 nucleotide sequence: TGCAGTGCGTCACCCGTCGGACTAGTGGGTTACGAGCAGTACTTC.

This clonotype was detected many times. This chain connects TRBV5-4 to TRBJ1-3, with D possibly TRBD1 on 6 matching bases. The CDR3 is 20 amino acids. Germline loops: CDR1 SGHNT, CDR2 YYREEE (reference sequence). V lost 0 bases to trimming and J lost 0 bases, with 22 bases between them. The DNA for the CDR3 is TGTGCCAGCAGCTTGGCCGGGACACTAGTTGGAAGTTCCTCTGGAAACACCATATATTTT. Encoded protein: CASSLAGTLVGSSSGNTIYF.

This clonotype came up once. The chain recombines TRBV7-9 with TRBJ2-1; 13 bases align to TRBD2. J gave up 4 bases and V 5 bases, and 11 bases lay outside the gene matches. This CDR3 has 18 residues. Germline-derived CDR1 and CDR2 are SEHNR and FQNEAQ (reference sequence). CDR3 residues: CASSQTGLAGSLYNEQFF. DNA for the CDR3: TGTGCCAGCAGCCAAACGGGACTAGCGGGATCACTTTACAATGAGCAGTTCTTC.

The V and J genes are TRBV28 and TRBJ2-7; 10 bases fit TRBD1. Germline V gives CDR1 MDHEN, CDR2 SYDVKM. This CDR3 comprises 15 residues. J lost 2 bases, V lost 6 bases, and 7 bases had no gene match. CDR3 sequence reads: CASSPGQGFPYEQYF. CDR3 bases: TGTGCCAGCAGCCCGGGACAGGGGTTCCCCTACGAGCAGTACTTC.

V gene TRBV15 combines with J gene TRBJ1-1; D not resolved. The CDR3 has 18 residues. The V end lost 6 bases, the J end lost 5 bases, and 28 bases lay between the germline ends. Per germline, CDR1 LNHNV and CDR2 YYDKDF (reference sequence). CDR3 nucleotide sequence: TGTGCCACCAGATCGCCGACGATTCCGGGCCCCTGGGAAACTGAAGCTTTCTTT. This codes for CATRSPTIPGPWETEAFF. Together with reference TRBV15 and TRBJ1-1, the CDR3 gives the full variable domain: DAMVIQNPRYQVTQFGKPVTLSCSQTLNHNVMYWYQQKSSQAPKLLFHYYDKDFNNEADTPDNFQSRRPNTSFCFLDIRSPGLGDTAMYLCATRSPTIPGPWETEAFFGQGTRLTVV.

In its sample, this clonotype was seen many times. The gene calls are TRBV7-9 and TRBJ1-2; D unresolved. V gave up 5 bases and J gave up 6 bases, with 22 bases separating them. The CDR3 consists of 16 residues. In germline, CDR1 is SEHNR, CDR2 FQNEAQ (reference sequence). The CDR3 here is CASSPHSPGSGNGYTF. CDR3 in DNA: TGTGCCAGCAGCCCACATTCCCCGGGGAGCGGTAATGGCTACACCTTC.

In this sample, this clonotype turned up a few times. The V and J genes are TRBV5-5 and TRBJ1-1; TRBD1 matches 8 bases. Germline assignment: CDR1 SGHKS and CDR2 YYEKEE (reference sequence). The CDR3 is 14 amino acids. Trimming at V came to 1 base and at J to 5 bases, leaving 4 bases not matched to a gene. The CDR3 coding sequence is TGTGCCAGCAGCTTGACGGGACAGGTGACTGAAGCTTTCTTT. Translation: CASSLTGQVTEAFF.

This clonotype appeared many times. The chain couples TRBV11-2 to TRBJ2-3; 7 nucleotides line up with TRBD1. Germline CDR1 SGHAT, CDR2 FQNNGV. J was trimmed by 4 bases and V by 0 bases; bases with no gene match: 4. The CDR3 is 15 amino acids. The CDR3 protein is CASSLDFQGADTQYF. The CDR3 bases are TGTGCCAGCAGCTTAGATTTCCAGGGGGCAGATACGCAGTATTTT.

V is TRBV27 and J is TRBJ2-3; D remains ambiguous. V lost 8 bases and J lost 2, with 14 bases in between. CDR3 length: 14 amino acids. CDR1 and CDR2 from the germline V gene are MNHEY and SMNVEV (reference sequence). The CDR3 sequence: CASSAWGYTDTQYF. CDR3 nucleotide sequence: TGTGCCAGCTCTGCCTGGGGTTACACAGATACGCAGTATTTT.

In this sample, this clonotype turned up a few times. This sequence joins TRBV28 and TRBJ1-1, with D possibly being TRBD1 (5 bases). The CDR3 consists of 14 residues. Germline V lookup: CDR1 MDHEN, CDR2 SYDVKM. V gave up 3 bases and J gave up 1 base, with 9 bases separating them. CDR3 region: CASSFSQANTEAFF. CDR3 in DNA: TGTGCCAGCAGTTTCTCACAGGCGAACACTGAAGCTTTCTTT.

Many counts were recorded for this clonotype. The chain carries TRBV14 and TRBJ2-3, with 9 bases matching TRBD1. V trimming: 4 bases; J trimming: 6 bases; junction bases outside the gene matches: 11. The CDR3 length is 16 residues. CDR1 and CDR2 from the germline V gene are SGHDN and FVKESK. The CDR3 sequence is CASSRPDRGTTDTQYF. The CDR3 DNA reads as TGTGCCAGCAGCCGGCCTGACAGGGGGACTACTGATACGCAGTATTTT.

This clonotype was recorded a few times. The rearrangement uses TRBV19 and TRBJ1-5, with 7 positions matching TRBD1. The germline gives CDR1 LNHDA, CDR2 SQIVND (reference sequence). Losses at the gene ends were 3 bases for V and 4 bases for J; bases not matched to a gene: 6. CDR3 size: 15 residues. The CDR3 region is CASSIESGQNQPQHF. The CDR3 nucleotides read TGTGCCAGTAGTATCGAATCGGGACAGAATCAGCCCCAGCATTTT.